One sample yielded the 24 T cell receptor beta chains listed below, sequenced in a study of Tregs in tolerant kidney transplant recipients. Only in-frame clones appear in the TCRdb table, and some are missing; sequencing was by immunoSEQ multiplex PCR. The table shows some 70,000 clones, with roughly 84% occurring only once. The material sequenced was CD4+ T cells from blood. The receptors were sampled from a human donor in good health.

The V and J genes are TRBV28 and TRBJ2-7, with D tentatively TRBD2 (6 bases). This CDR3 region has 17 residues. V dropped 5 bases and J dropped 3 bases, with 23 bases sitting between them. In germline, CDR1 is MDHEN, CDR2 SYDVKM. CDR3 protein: CASSPVEWGRPHYEQYF. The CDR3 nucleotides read TGTGCCAGCAGTCCGGTCGAATGGGGGAGGCCTCACTACGAGCAGTACTTC.

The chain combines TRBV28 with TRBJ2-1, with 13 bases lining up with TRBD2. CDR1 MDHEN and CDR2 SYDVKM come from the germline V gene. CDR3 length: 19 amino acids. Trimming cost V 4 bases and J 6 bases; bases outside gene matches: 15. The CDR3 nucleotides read TGTGCCAGCAGTTCCCCGACTGTGACTAGCGGGAGGTCCCTCAATGAGCAGTTCTTC. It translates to CASSSPTVTSGRSLNEQFF.

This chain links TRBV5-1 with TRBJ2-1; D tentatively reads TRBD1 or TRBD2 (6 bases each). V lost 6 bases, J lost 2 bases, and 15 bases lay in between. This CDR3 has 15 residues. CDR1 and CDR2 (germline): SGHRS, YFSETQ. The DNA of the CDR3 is TGCGCCAGCAACTCAATGGGGGGCGCCTACAATGAGCAGTTCTTC. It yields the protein CASNSMGGAYNEQFF.

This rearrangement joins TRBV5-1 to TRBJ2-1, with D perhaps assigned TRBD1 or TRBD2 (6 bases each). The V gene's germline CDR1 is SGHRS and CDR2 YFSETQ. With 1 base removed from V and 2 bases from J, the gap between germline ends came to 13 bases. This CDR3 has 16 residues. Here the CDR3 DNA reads TGCGCCAGCAGCTTGAGGGGGACTTCAACCTACAATGAGCAGTTCTTC. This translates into CASSLRGTSTYNEQFF. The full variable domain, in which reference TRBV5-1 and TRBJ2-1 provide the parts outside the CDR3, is KAGVTQTPRYLIKTRGQQVTLSCSPISGHRSVSWYQQTPGQGLQFLFEYFSETQRNKGNFPGRFSGRQFSNSRSEMNVSTLELGDSALYLCASSLRGTSTYNEQFFGPGTRLTVL.

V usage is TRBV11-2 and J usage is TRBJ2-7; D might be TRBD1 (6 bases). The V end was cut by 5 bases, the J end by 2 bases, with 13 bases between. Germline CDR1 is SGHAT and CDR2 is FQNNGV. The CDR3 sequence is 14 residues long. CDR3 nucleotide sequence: TGTGCCAGCAGCGTACAGGGAAGGGCCTACGAGCAGTACTTC. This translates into CASSVQGRAYEQYF. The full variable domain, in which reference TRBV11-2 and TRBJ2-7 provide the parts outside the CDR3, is EAGVAQSPRYKIIEKRQSVAFWCNPISGHATLYWYQQILGQGPKLLIQFQNNGVVDDSQLPKDRFSAERLKGVDSTLKIQPAKLEDSAVYLCASSVQGRAYEQYFGPGTRLTVT.

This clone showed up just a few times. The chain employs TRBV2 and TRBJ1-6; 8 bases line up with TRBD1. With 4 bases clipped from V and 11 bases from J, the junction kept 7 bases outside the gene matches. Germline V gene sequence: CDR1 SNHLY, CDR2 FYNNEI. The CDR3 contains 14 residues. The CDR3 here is CASSVKDRVTPLHF. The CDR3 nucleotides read TGTGCCAGCAGTGTAAAGGACAGGGTTACACCCCTCCACTTT.

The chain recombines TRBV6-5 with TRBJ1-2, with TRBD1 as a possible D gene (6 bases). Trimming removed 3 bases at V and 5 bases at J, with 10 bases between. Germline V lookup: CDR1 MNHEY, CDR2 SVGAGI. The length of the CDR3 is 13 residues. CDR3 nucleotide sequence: TGTGCCAGCAGTTATGGACAGCTATATGGCTACACCTTC. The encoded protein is CASSYGQLYGYTF.

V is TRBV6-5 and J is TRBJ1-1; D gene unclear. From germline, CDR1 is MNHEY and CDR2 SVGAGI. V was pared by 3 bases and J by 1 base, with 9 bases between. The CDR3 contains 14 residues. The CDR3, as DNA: TGTGCCAGCAGTTATTCTTTGCCGAACACTGAAGCTTTCTTT. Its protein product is CASSYSLPNTEAFF.

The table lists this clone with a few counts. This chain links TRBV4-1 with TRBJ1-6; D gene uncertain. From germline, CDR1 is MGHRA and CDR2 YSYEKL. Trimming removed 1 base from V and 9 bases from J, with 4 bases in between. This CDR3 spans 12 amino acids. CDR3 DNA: TGCGCCAGCAGCCAAGTGCGTTCACCCCTCCACTTT. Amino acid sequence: CASSQVRSPLHF.

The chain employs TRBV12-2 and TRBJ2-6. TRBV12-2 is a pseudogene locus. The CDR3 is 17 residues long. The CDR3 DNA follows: TGTGCAAGTCGCCATGAAGCCACACAAAGTCGGGCCAACGTCCTGACTTTC. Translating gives CASRHEATQSRANVLTF.

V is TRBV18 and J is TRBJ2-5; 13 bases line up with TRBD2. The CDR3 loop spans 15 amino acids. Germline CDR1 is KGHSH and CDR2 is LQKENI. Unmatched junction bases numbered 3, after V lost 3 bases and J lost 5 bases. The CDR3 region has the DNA TGTGCCAGCTCACCCGGACTAGCGGGGGAGGAGACCCAGTACTTC. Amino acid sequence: CASSPGLAGEETQYF.

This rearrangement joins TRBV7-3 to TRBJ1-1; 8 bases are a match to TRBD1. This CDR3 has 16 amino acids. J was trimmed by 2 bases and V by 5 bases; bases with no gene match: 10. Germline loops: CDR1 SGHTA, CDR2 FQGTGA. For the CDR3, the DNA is TGTGCCAGCAGCAAACGCCGGGACAGGCCAAACACTGAAGCTTTCTTT. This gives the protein CASSKRRDRPNTEAFF.

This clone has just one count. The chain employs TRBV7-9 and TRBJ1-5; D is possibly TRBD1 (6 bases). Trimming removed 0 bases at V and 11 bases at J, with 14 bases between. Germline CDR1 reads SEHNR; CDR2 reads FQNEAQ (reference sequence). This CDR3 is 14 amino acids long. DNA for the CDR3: TGTGCCAGCAGCTTAGCCGGCTCCCCAGGGGCCCAGCATTTT. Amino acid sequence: CASSLAGSPGAQHF.

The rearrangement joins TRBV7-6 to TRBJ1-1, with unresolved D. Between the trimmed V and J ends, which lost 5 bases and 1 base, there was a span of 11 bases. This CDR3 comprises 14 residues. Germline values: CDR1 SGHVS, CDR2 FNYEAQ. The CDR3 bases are TGTGCCAGCAGCCTCCAGTGGGCGAACACTGAAGCTTTCTTT. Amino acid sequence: CASSLQWANTEAFF.

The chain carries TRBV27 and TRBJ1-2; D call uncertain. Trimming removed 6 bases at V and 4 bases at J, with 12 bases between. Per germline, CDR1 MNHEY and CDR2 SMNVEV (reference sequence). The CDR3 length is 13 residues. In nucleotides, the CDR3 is TGTGCCAGCAGGCCCATCATGACCTATGGCTACACCTTC. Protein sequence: CASRPIMTYGYTF.

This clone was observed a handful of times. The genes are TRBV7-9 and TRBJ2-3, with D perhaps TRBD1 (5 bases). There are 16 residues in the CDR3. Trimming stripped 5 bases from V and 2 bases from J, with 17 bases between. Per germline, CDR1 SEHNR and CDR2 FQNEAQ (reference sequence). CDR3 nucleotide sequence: TGTGCCAGCAGCCGAACGAGGACACTCTTCACAGATACGCAGTATTTT. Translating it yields CASSRTRTLFTDTQYF.

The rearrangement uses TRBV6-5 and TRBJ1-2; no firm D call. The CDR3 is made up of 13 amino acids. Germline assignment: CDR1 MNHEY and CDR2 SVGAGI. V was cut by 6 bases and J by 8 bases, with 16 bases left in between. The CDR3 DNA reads TGTGCCAGCAGCCCCGACCCCGGGATGGGCTACACCTTC. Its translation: CASSPDPGMGYTF.

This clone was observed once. CDR3 amino acids: CASNTDSGSGETQYF. The CDR3 bases are TGTGCCAGCAACACGGATAGCGGGAGCGGGGAGACCCAGTACTTC. The chain links TRBV11-3 to TRBJ2-5; 9 bases are shared with TRBD2. Germline V gives CDR1 SGHNT, CDR2 YENEEA. The ends lost 7 bases at V and 5 bases at J; junction bases unmatched: 11. CDR3 length: 15 amino acids.

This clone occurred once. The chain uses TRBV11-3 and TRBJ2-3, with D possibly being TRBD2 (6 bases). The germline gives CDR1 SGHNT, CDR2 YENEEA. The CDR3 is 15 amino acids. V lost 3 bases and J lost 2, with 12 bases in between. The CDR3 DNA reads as TGTGCCAGCAGCTTCAGGCTAGCGAACACAGATACGCAGTATTTT. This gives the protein CASSFRLANTDTQYF.

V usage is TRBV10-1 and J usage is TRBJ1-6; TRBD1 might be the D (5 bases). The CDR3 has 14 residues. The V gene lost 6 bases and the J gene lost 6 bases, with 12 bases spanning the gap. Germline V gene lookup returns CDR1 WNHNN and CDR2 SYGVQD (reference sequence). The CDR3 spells CASSLDSRNSPLHF. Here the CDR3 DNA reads TGCGCCAGCAGCCTCGACAGTCGTAATTCACCCCTCCACTTT.

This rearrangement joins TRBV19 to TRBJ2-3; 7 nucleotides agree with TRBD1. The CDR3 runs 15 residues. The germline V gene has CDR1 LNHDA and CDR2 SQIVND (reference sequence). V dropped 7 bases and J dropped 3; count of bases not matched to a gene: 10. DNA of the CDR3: TGTGCCAGTACTGCAAACAGGGGTTTGACAGATACGCAGTATTTT. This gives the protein CASTANRGLTDTQYF.

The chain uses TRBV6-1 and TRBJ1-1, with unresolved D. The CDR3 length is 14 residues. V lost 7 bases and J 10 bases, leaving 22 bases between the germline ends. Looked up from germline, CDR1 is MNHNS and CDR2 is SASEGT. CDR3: CASKVGLGNPGAFF. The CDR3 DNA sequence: TGTGCCAGCAAAGTTGGACTTGGGAACCCGGGAGCTTTCTTT.

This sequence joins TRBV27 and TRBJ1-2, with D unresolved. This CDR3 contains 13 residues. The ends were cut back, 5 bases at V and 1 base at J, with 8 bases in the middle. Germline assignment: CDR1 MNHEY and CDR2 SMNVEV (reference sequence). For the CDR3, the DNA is TGTGCCAGCAGTGTCAAAGATAACTATGGCTACACCTTC. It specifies CASSVKDNYGYTF.

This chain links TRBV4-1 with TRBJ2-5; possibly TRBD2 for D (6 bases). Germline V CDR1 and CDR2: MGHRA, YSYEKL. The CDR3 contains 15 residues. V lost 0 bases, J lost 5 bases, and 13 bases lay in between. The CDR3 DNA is TGCGCCAGCAGCCAAGAAGGGACTGCCCTGGAGACCCAGTACTTC. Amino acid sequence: CASSQEGTALETQYF.